This note documents a single TCR beta chain sequence. Its antigen remains undetermined. No qualities accompany the bases; no much larger clone lies one base away. The 40 or so donors, aged roughly 6 to 100 years, were systemically healthy Caucasian individuals from Russia. Ten milliliters of peripheral blood were collected from each donor into EDTA-treated Vacutainer tubes. Ficoll-Paque density-gradient centrifugation was used to isolate PBMCs, with at least 7 million obtained per sample. Trizol reagent was used to extract total RNA from the PBMCs, yielding at least 5.5 micrograms per sample. Naive CD45RAhigh/CD27high T cell percentages were measured by flow cytometry on a PBMC aliquot from every donor. Libraries were built with 5' RACE. Sequenced using an Illumina HiSeq 2500. A second about 7 to 12 cycle PCR used a sample-barcoded 5' primer and a J-beta primer mix. Each TCR beta cDNA molecule received a unique molecular identifier from a template-switch 5' adaptor carrying 12 random nucleotides. Each sample yielded at least 3 million CDR3-containing paired-end reads. First-strand cDNA was synthesized from all RNA with the Mint cDNA synthesis kit, primed by a TRBC-specific oligonucleotide. Following uracil-DNA glycosylase treatment, a first 18-cycle PCR with universal primers M1SS and BC2_uni_R was performed on all cDNA. Processing in the source paper ran as follows. Normalization of each sample was performed by random selection of 1 million high-quality reads, each carrying a distinct molecular identifier. Reads sharing molecular identifiers were discarded rather than binned into consensus sequences. MiTCR, run with a Q25 quality threshold and the strictest error-elimination algorithm, handled CDR3 identification, clonotype clustering and error correction. Lower-bound total TCR beta diversity was estimated with a nonparametric unseen species model using Euler transformation. TCRdb reanalyzed the raw reads on its own, using fastp at Q25 for trimming and MiXCR for clone calling, and kept in-frame beta chains. Each CDR3 protein appears once, grouped with its most common genes and DNA. The V and J calls reflect TCRdb's pipeline rather than the authors' work. This sample holds 910,000 or so distinct CDR3 sequences; around 54% were observed only once. The ten largest clones represent about a fifth of the sample.

The record originates from a study of blood T cells in healthy people across ages (dated by TCRdb to the mid-2010s). For the study in its entirety: In model experiments, template switching captured roughly one uniquely barcoded TCR beta cDNA molecule for every two T cells. Using deep sequencing normalized with unique cDNA molecular identifiers, the study measured how TCR beta repertoire diversity changes with age. For two donors (one aged 18 to 29 and one aged 80 or older), the study analyzed two additional independent replicas of 1 million unique cDNA reads from the same blood draw. To avoid experimental bias, donors of different ages were spread randomly across the sequencing lanes. The donors were divided into four age groups: young (average around 16 years), middle-aged (approximately 39), aged (about 61) and long-lived (roughly 88).

Study-wide conclusions, independent of this receptor: Because the CMV infection status of the donors was unknown, age-related changes in expanded clonotypes may potentially have been confounded. A strong correlation was found between observed TCR beta diversity and the percentage of naive T cells measured by flow cytometry. The long-lived group showed more naive CD4+ T cells, fewer expanded clones and increased TCR diversity than the aged group, suggesting age selection. As age increased, observed TCR beta diversity per million T cells dropped in a roughly linear way, and a significant reduction was already evident by age around 41. Since profiling was done on bulk unsorted PBMCs, naive and antigen-experienced compartments could not be conclusively compared. Total diversity estimates from one million sequenced T cells were considered lower bounds and underestimates.

The TCR originated in a woman between 55 and 75 years old in good health. The sample comprised blood.

CDR3 sequence: CASSVDGGPTDTQYF. The nucleotide sequence is given as TGTGCCAGCAGTGTGGATGGGGGTCCCACAGATACGCAGTATTTT. The chain is made from TRBV6-4 and TRBJ2-3; the D gene could be TRBD1 or TRBD2, each one agreeing over 5 bases. Taken from cysteine to phenylalanine, the CDR3 has 15 residues. This entry keeps only the CDR3 DNA: 45 bases, framed from base 1. At the junction V is shortened by 4 bases and J by 2 bases, with 13 bases in between. CDR1 and CDR2, looked up from the germline V gene, are MRHNA and SNTAGT.